A single sample gave rise to the 22 T cell receptor beta chains below, sequenced in a study of shared clonotypes between healthy human individuals. Clones were read by immunoSEQ multiplex PCR, and TCRdb kept only the in-frame ones, dropping some. The data hold nearly 1,000,000 clones, with 76% observed a single time. What was sequenced was memory CD4+ T cells sorted from blood. Subset reported: CD45RA-negative fraction. The receptor source for this set is a man between 18 and 29 years old in good health.

CDR3 in amino acids: CASSLLGSEAFF. CDR3 bases: TGCGCCAGCAGCTTGCTAGGGTCGGAAGCTTTCTTT. The chain has TRBV5-1 and TRBJ1-1; no clear D gene. This CDR3 contains 12 residues. CDR1 and CDR2 from the germline V gene are SGHRS and YFSETQ. The germline V and J ends were trimmed by 1 base and 8 bases, with 9 bases remaining between them.

The V gene is TRBV10-3, the J gene TRBJ1-4, with D perhaps matching TRBD1 (5 bases). Looked up from germline, CDR1 is ENHRY and CDR2 is SYGVKD. With 2 bases removed from V and 8 bases from J, the gap between germline ends came to 9 bases. This CDR3 spans 13 amino acids. The CDR3 DNA follows: TGTGCCATCAGTGAGGGGACGTGGGAAAAACTGTTTTTT. Protein: CAISEGTWEKLFF.

With regard to this clone: A much more abundant neighbour one base away suggests this may be a read error. The chain carries TRBV2 and TRBJ2-1; D is undetermined. The CDR3 runs to 10 residues. V was trimmed by 1 base and J by 8 bases, leaving 0 bases between them. Germline V gives CDR1 SNHLY, CDR2 FYNNEI. DNA for the CDR3: TGTGCCAGCAGTGAAGATGAGCAGTTCTTC. This translates into CASSEDEQFF.

The rearrangement joins TRBV19 to TRBJ1-5; 8 positions agree with TRBD1. Per the germline V gene, CDR1 is LNHDA and CDR2 is SQIVND (reference sequence). There are 15 residues in the CDR3. The V gene end was trimmed by 7 bases and the J gene end by 5 bases; junction bases not matched to a gene: 10. CDR3 region: CASTPGQGPHQPQHF. CDR3 DNA: TGTGCCAGTACCCCCGGACAGGGCCCTCATCAGCCCCAGCATTTT.

CDR3 DNA sequence: TGTGCCAGCAGCTTAATTCAGGGGAGGGAGACCCAGTACTTC. It is translated as CASSLIQGRETQYF. This rearrangement joins TRBV11-3 to TRBJ2-5; D assignment may be TRBD1 or TRBD2 (6 bases each). This CDR3 region has 14 residues. Germline V gene sequence: CDR1 SGHNT, CDR2 YENEEA. Trimming shortened V by 2 bases and J by 5 bases, and 12 bases separated the two germline ends.

V gene TRBV19 combines with J gene TRBJ2-3, with TRBD2 matching over 8 bases. Looked up from germline, CDR1 is LNHDA and CDR2 is SQIVND (reference sequence). The ends lost 3 bases at V and 4 bases at J; junction bases unmatched: 9. The CDR3 is 16 residues long. The DNA of the CDR3 is TGTGCCAGTAGTATTGCGAGCGGGAGTGGGGCAGATACGCAGTATTTT. It encodes CASSIASGSGADTQYF.

The gene calls are TRBV6-1 and TRBJ1-1; D is possibly TRBD1 (6 bases). In germline, CDR1 is MNHNS, CDR2 SASEGT. The CDR3 covers 14 residues. Deletions cut 7 bases from V and 3 bases from J, with 15 bases between. In nucleotides, the CDR3 is TGTGCCAGCAACAGGGTCGGAGTTGACACTGAAGCTTTCTTT. It yields the protein CASNRVGVDTEAFF.

This rearrangement joins TRBV28 to TRBJ1-5; 11 bases line up with TRBD1. CDR3 length: 16 amino acids. J gave up 7 bases and V 2 bases, and 7 bases lay outside the gene matches. CDR1 and CDR2 (germline): MDHEN, SYDVKM. DNA of the CDR3: TGTGCCAGCAGTTTAGGAGGACAGGGGGCAGACCAGCCCCAGCATTTT. Its translation is CASSLGGQGADQPQHF.

This rearrangement joins TRBV6-4 to TRBJ1-2, with D possibly being TRBD1 (5 bases). V was pared by 2 bases and J by 4 bases, with 8 bases between. Germline CDR1 is MRHNA and CDR2 is SNTAGT. This CDR3 contains 13 residues. Here the CDR3 reads CASSDGQGYGYTF. Here the CDR3 DNA reads TGTGCCAGCAGTGACGGGCAGGGCTATGGCTACACCTTC.

A note on this clone: Different DNA sequences within this sample yield the same CDR3. For the CDR3, the DNA is TGTGCCAGCAGCTTAGGTCGGGTAAACAATGAGCAGTTCTTC. This gives the protein CASSLGRVNNEQFF. The chain joins TRBV11-3 to TRBJ2-1; unclear D gene. Per germline, CDR1 SGHNT and CDR2 YENEEA. V was cut by 1 base and J by 5 bases, with 9 bases left in between. The CDR3 runs to 14 residues.

The chain recombines TRBV7-8 with TRBJ1-2; possibly TRBD1 for D (6 bases). V was shortened by 4 bases and J by 3 bases, with 12 bases between the two germline ends. This CDR3 region has 14 residues. The germline gives CDR1 SGHVS, CDR2 FQNEAQ. The CDR3: CASSSSGQYYGYTF. Here the CDR3 DNA reads TGTGCCAGCAGCTCATCCGGACAGTACTATGGCTACACCTTC. The full variable domain, its missing parts supplied by reference TRBV7-8 and TRBJ1-2, is GAGVSQSPRYKVAKRGQDVALRCDPISGHVSLFWYQQALGQGPEFLTYFQNEAQLDKSGLPSDRFFAERPEGSVSTLKIQRTQQEDSAVYLCASSSSGQYYGYTFGSGTRLTVV.

This chain uses TRBV7-8 with TRBJ1-6, with a possible D match to TRBD1 (5 bases). V was trimmed by 3 bases and J by 4 bases, leaving 13 bases between them. This CDR3 is 16 amino acids long. Germline values: CDR1 SGHVS, CDR2 FQNEAQ. The CDR3 loop is CASSFGGLSYNSPLHF. The CDR3, as DNA: TGTGCCAGCAGCTTTGGGGGTTTAAGTTATAATTCACCCCTCCACTTT.

The J gene is TRBJ1-4, the V gene TRBV6-1; TRBD1 might be the D (6 bases). There are 14 residues in the CDR3. Germline CDR1 MNHNS, CDR2 SASEGT. With 4 bases removed from V and 8 bases from J, the gap between germline ends came to 14 bases. As DNA, the CDR3 is TGTGCCAGCAGTGGAGGGGGGGCCGACGAAAAACTGTTTTTT. Protein sequence: CASSGGGADEKLFF.

CDR3 amino acids: CAISGGQNEKLFF. CDR3 nucleotide sequence: TGTGCCATCAGTGGGGGACAGAATGAAAAACTGTTTTTT. This chain connects TRBV10-3 to TRBJ1-4; 7 bases match TRBD1. The germline gives CDR1 ENHRY, CDR2 SYGVKD. CDR3 size: 13 residues. Trimming cost V 4 bases and J 5 bases; bases outside gene matches: 1.

The chain carries TRBV6-5 and TRBJ1-3; D perhaps matches TRBD1 (5 bases). The CDR3 is 15 amino acids. CDR1 MNHEY and CDR2 SVGAGI come from the germline V gene. The V end was cut by 7 bases, the J end by 0 bases, with 13 bases between. CDR3: CASIPQGSSGNTIYF. The CDR3 DNA follows: TGTGCCAGCATTCCCCAGGGTTCCTCTGGAAACACCATATATTTT.

The chain employs TRBV6-6 and TRBJ1-1; D gene uncertain. Germline V gene lookup returns CDR1 MNHNY and CDR2 SVGAGI (reference sequence). The CDR3 spans 13 residues. V was shortened by 8 bases and J by 5 bases, with 15 bases between the two germline ends. In DNA, the CDR3 is TGTGCCAGCTGCGGGCGGGGAGGGACTGAAGCTTTCTTT. Translating gives CASCGRGGTEAFF.

The J gene is TRBJ2-5, the V gene TRBV6-6; D is possibly TRBD1 or TRBD2 (6 bases each). CDR1 and CDR2 (germline): MNHNY, SVGAGI (reference sequence). The CDR3 consists of 15 residues. Trimming pared 4 bases from V and 1 base from J, leaving 13 bases between. The CDR3 sequence: CASSSPWGAQETQYF. The CDR3 DNA reads TGTGCCAGCAGTTCCCCTTGGGGGGCCCAAGAGACCCAGTACTTC.

In regard to this clone: This is likely an artifact of a read error, given a far larger clone one base away. Other DNA variants within this sample encode the same CDR3. The rearrangement joins TRBV5-6 to TRBJ2-7; D is ambiguous. Trimming removed 0 bases at V and 4 bases at J, with 2 bases between. The CDR3 runs to 11 residues. Germline lookup yields CDR1 SGHDT and CDR2 YYEEEE. CDR3 sequence: CASSLGYEQYF. CDR3 coding DNA: TGTGCCAGCAGCTTGGGATACGAGCAGTACTTC.

This clone showed up just once. V and J are TRBV4-1 and TRBJ1-5, with D possibly TRBD1 on 6 matching bases. V was pared by 4 bases and J by 6 bases, with 16 bases between. Germline V CDR1 and CDR2: MGHRA, YSYEKL. CDR3 size: 15 residues. The CDR3 loop is CASSRSSGDLQPQHF. The CDR3 DNA reads as TGCGCCAGCAGCCGCAGTTCAGGGGATCTTCAGCCCCAGCATTTT.

The V gene is TRBV4-1, the J gene TRBJ1-2, with unresolved D. V was shortened by 1 base and J by 3 bases, with 6 bases between the two germline ends. The length of the CDR3 is 13 residues. CDR1 is MGHRA, CDR2 YSYEKL, per germline. The CDR3 nucleotides are TGCGCCAGCAGCCAAGGGGGTGACTATGGCTACACCTTC. As protein: CASSQGGDYGYTF.

V and J are TRBV4-3 and TRBJ2-4; 10 bases line up with TRBD2. CDR1 and CDR2 (germline): LGHNA, YSLEER. Trimming removed 4 bases from V and 5 bases from J; junction bases left unmatched: 11. The CDR3 runs 17 residues. CDR3 sequence (DNA): TGCGCCAGCAGCCGGGCTCCTAGCGGGAGTGGGGAAAACATTCAGTACTTC. It is translated as CASSRAPSGSGENIQYF.

The V call is TRBV28, the J call TRBJ1-2; no clear D gene. Between the trimmed V and J ends, which lost 3 bases and 5 bases, there was a span of 25 bases. The CDR3 consists of 18 residues. Germline CDR1 reads MDHEN; CDR2 reads SYDVKM. In DNA, the CDR3 is TGTGCCAGCAGTTTTGACCGCGGGCCGGGTGGTCTGGGGTATGGCTACACCTTC. Its translation is CASSFDRGPGGLGYGYTF.